What follows are 8 T cell receptor beta chains derived from one specimen sequenced in a study of cytomegalovirus exposure and HLA in healthy donors. Clones were read by immunoSEQ multiplex PCR, and TCRdb kept only the in-frame ones, dropping some. The sample consists of more than 100,000 clones, 70% to 90% of them appearing once. Material for sequencing was PBMCs. Receptors were obtained from a woman between 18 and 30 years old in good health and CMV-seropositive.

The gene calls are TRBV11-3 and TRBJ2-6, with D perhaps TRBD2 (6 bases). Per germline, CDR1 SGHNT and CDR2 YENEEA. Deletions cut 1 base from V and 0 bases from J, with 13 bases between. The CDR3 loop spans 18 amino acids. CDR3 nucleotides: TGTGCCAGCAGCTTAGGTCCGGGGGAAACCTCTGGGGCCAACGTCCTGACTTTC. Translating it yields CASSLGPGETSGANVLTF. The full variable domain, with the rest looked up from reference TRBV11-3 and TRBJ2-6, is EAGVVQSPRYKIIEKKQPVAFWCNPISGHNTLYWYLQNLGQGPELLIRYENEEAVDDSQLPKDRFSAERLKGVDSTLKIQPAELGDSAVYLCASSLGPGETSGANVLTFGAGSRLTVL.

The gene calls are TRBV9 and TRBJ2-5, with 9 nucleotides matching TRBD2. The J segment lost 4 bases and the V segment lost 0 bases, leaving 7 bases of the junction unmatched. This CDR3 has 16 amino acids. Per the germline V gene, CDR1 is SGDLS and CDR2 is YYNGEE. The CDR3 loop is CASSVGNSGSAETQYF. In nucleotides, the CDR3 is TGTGCCAGCAGCGTAGGGAATAGCGGGAGTGCAGAGACCCAGTACTTC.

A single count supports this clone. The genes are TRBV4-1 and TRBJ1-1, with 9 bases aligning to TRBD1. CDR3 size: 15 residues. The germline CDR1 and CDR2 sequences are MGHRA and YSYEKL. V lost 2 bases to trimming and J lost 6 bases; unmatched junction nucleotides: 7. The CDR3, as DNA: TGCGCCAGCAGCCAACCGACAGGGGGTCGTCCTGAAGCTTTCTTT. It encodes CASSQPTGGRPEAFF.

The rearrangement links TRBV18 to TRBJ2-3; 9 bases match TRBD2. The CDR3 totals 16 residues. Germline trimming cut 2 bases from V and 3 bases from J; bases unmatched to any gene: 6. The germline CDR1 and CDR2 sequences are KGHSH and LQKENI. The CDR3 sequence is CASSPGSGGSTDTQYF. The DNA for the CDR3 is TGTGCCAGCTCACCAGGGAGCGGGGGGAGTACAGATACGCAGTATTTT. Full variable domain (outside the CDR3, taken from reference TRBV18 and TRBJ2-3): NAGVMQNPRHLVRRRGQEARLRCSPMKGHSHVYWYRQLPEEGLKFMVYLQKENIIDESGMPKERFSAEFPKEGPSILRIQQVVRGDSAAYFCASSPGSGGSTDTQYFGPGTRLTVL.

This chain connects TRBV11-2 to TRBJ2-1; no definite D call. The CDR3 consists of 17 residues. V dropped 1 base and J dropped 8 bases, with 21 bases sitting between them. Looked up from germline, CDR1 is SGHAT and CDR2 is FQNNGV. This CDR3 reads CASSLALGPNLGDEQFF. In DNA form, the CDR3 reads TGTGCCAGCAGCTTAGCGTTGGGTCCCAACCTGGGCGATGAGCAGTTCTTC.

The CDR3 sequence is CASSLAGTATNEKLFF. As DNA, the CDR3 is TGTGCCAGCAGCTTAGCGGGGACTGCAACTAATGAAAAACTGTTTTTT. The rearrangement joins TRBV4-2 to TRBJ1-4; D might be TRBD1 (5 bases). This CDR3 has 16 amino acids. Germline lookup yields CDR1 LGHNA and CDR2 YNFKEQ. Deletions cut 5 bases from V and 0 bases from J, with 13 bases between.

The genes are TRBV7-9 and TRBJ1-5; weak D call: TRBD1 (5 bases). Germline V CDR1 and CDR2: SEHNR, FQNEAQ (reference sequence). V was trimmed by 5 bases and J by 7 bases, leaving 15 bases between them. This CDR3 comprises 14 residues. CDR3 coding DNA: TGTGCCAGCAGCCAGGGTCAGCTTGGGCAGCCCCAGCATTTT. Translating gives CASSQGQLGQPQHF.

The genes are TRBV10-1 and TRBJ1-2; D is uncertain. Trimming removed 6 bases at V and 3 bases at J, with 20 bases between. This CDR3 spans 16 amino acids. Germline V gene lookup returns CDR1 WNHNN and CDR2 SYGVQD (reference sequence). The CDR3 loop reads CASRYRVQGRDYGYTF. Written as DNA, the CDR3 is TGCGCCAGCAGGTACCGGGTCCAAGGGCGGGACTATGGCTACACCTTC.